The source of this T cell receptor (beta chain) is a study of blood T cell repertoires in COVID-19 (dated by TCRdb to 2020 to 2022). At the level of the whole study: Samples from collaborators originated in the United States, Italy and Spain and spanned both the acute and convalescent phases of COVID-19. The dataset comprised deeply sampled blood TCRbeta repertoires from subjects exposed to, actively infected with, or recovered from COVID-19. Sample metadata almost always included a de-identified subject ID, COVID-19 status, age in years and sex. The prospective study material was composed of cDNA or gDNA derived from T cells, B-cell-depleted T cells, or PBMCs. Where available, HLA class I and class II types were obtained from metadata supplied by the sample provider rather than from assay-based typing. The samples were drawn from the first 160 participants of the ongoing ImmuneRACE study and from 1,254 subjects provided by 6 global collaborators. The repertoires were released in a freely available public database intended as a resource for research on the immune response to SARS-CoV-2. General study outcomes and caveats: How much clinical and demographic metadata was included differed by source and by participant, and the metadata was provided uncurated.

As to this clone: Its antigen target is currently unknown. No base quality values were provided; no much bigger clone lies one nucleotide off.

TCRbeta CDR3 regions were amplified from genomic DNA by means of the immunoSEQ Assay, a bias-controlled multiplex PCR. From the authors' description of their analysis: The number of nucleated cells in each sample was estimated by amplification of reference gene primers within the assay. To quantify the absolute abundance of each unique TCRbeta CDR3 rearrangement, sequence reads were collapsed and filtered. For each sample, productive Simpson clonality was calculated as the square root of Simpson's diversity index across productive rearrangements. In its TCRdb copy, this immuneACCESS table keeps in-frame sequences only and misses some clones. Where compared with another copy, unresolved V genes explain less than half of these, and the others have no known cause. From that table come the V and J calls and clone size; the DNA was used to work out D and trimming. The sample includes a few hundred thousand clones, with around 87% observed a single time. The top ten clonotypes cover 3.5% to 4% of the sample.

Whole blood was collected in K2EDTA tubes by collaborating institutions according to the institutions' own protocols. For TCRbeta analysis, collaborators shipped samples in one of three forms: frozen whole blood, isolated PBMCs, or DNA extracted from either of those sample types. CDR1 and CDR2, per the germline V gene, are SGHTS and YDEGEE. Its CDR3 holds 17 amino acids, cysteine through phenylalanine. Only the CDR3 DNA is retained, 51 bases long and in frame from the first base. Between the V and J ends, shortened by 3 bases and 0 bases respectively, the junction contains 16 bases. The chain couples TRBV5-8 to TRBJ2-1; TRBD2 is a weak D gene call, 6 bases matching. Sequences were obtained from peripheral blood. This receptor was taken from a woman aged 50 to 60 with active or convalescent COVID-19. In nucleotides, the sequence is TGTGCCAGCAGCTACGCGGGACTTTCGAGCTCCTACAATGAGCAGTTCTTC. This sequence encodes CASSYAGLSSSYNEQFF.